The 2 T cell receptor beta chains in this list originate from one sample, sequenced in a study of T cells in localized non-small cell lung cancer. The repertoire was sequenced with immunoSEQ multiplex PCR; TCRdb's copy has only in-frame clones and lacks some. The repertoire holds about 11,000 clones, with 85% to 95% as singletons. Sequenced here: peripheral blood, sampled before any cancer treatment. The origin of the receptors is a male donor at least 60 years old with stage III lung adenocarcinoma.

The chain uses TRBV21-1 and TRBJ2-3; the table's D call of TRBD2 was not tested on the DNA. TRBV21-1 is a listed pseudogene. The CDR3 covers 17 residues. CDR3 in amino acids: CASSKGGSGSSTDTQYF. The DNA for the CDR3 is TGTGCCAGCAGCAAAGGAGGGAGCGGGTCTAGCACAGATACGCAGTATTTT.

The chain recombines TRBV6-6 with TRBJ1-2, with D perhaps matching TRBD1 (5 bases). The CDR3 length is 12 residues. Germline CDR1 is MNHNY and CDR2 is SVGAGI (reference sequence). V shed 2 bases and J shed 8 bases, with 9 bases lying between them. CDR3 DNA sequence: TGTGCCAGCAGTTACGTCGAGGGGGGCTACACCTTC. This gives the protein CASSYVEGGYTF.